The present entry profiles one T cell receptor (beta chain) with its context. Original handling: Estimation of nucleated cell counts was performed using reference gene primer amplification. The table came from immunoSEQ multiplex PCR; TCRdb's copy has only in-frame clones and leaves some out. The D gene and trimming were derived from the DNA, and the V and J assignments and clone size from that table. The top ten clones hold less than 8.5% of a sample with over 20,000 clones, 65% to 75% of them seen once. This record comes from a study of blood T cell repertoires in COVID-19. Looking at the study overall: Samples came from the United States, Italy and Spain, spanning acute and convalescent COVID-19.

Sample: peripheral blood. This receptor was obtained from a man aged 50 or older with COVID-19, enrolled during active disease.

The CDR3 is CASSLSTGLAYNEQFF. Here the CDR3 DNA reads TGCGCCAGCAGCCTATCAACGGGACTAGCTTACAATGAGCAGTTCTTC. The chain has TRBV5-1 and TRBJ2-1; 9 bases are a match to TRBD2. The ends lost 4 bases at V and 4 bases at J; junction bases unmatched: 9. This CDR3 region has 16 residues. Germline V lookup: CDR1 SGHRS, CDR2 YFSETQ.